This T cell receptor beta chain was sequenced for a study of Ad26.COV2.S vaccination and SARS-CoV-2 variants. Whole-study context: By the intramuscular route, Ad26.COV2.S was given once, or twice 56 days apart.

The CDR3 runs to 13 residues. Germline V gene data show CDR1 as KGHSH and CDR2 as LQKENI. The germline V and J ends were trimmed by 1 base and 5 bases, with 9 bases remaining between them. Method: immunoSEQ multiplex PCR; TCRdb's copy keeps in-frame clones and lacks some. The sample holds fewer than 400,000 clones; about 85% are singletons and the top ten take 3.5%. Regarding treatment: 15 to 20 received Ad26.COV2.S at low or high dose, single or two shots; roughly five received placebo; per-sample allocation not given. Day 63 following the first vaccine or placebo injection was when the samples were taken.

This chain connects TRBV18 to TRBJ2-7; D call uncertain. The TCR originated in a person aged 18-60 years who received the Ad26.COV2.S COVID-19 vaccine or a placebo. Sequencing used peripheral blood, obtained in a trial of Ad26.COV2.S vaccine versus placebo. The chain's CDR3 is CASSPLAEHEQYF. The CDR3 DNA follows: TGTGCCAGCTCACCACTGGCAGAACACGAGCAGTACTTC.